One TCR beta chain is described in this entry. Its target is not known. Profiling relied on immunoSEQ multiplex PCR, and the TCRdb table lists in-frame clones only, not all of them. The sample carries 25,000 to 35,000 clones, about 80% recorded once. This sample was included in a study of T cells in localized non-small cell lung cancer. Study conclusions and caveats: Adjacent lung had a median approximately 57 of the 100 largest tumor clones. Adjacent uninvolved lung tissue had the highest T cell clonality, exceeding tumor. With higher T cell density in blood came longer overall survival.

The germline V and J ends were trimmed by 3 bases and 5 bases, with 8 bases remaining between them. Germline CDR1 and CDR2: SGHVS and FNYEAQ. The CDR3 is 13 residues long. This TCR came from a man between 40 and 70 years old with stage III lung adenocarcinoma. Sequencing used peripheral blood mononuclear cells, obtained before any cancer treatment. The genes are TRBV7-6 and TRBJ2-1; D gene ambiguous. The CDR3 DNA reads TGTGCCAGCAGCTTTACCAGAGACAATGAGCAGTTCTTC. This encodes CASSFTRDNEQFF. The full variable domain, its missing parts supplied by reference TRBV7-6 and TRBJ2-1, is GAGVSQSPRYKVTKRGQDVALRCDPISGHVSLYWYRQALGQGPEFLTYFNYEAQQDKSGLPNDRFSAERPEGSISTLTIQRTEQRDSAMYRCASSFTRDNEQFFGPGTRLTVL.